Below, 17 T cell receptor beta chains from the same sample are listed, as sequenced in a study of early T cells in non-severe SARS-CoV-2 infection. TCRdb reprocessed the 5' RACE reads via MiXCR and lists one record per CDR3 protein. Seen here are about 79,000 distinct CDR3 sequences, 10% to 12% observed once, and the top ten hold 4.7%. The sample was whole blood. These receptors were taken from an adult who was a healthcare worker with PCR-confirmed SARS-CoV-2 infection or an uninfected control (not recorded which).

This clonotype turned up a few times. The chain links TRBV9 to TRBJ2-5; unclear D gene. Trimming stripped 0 bases from V and 3 bases from J, with 9 bases between. This CDR3 comprises 14 residues. Per the germline V gene, CDR1 is SGDLS and CDR2 is YYNGEE. The CDR3: CASSVGGWEETQYF. CDR3 DNA sequence: TGTGCCAGCAGCGTAGGGGGTTGGGAAGAGACCCAGTACTTC.

This clonotype showed up many times. The rearrangement links TRBV7-3 to TRBJ2-1; 7 nucleotides line up with TRBD2. V lost 5 bases to trimming and J lost 8 bases; unmatched junction nucleotides: 9. Germline values: CDR1 SGHTA, CDR2 FQGTGA. The CDR3 covers 14 residues. CDR3 protein: CASSSGAPEYEQFF. CDR3 in DNA: TGTGCCAGCAGCAGCGGGGCCCCGGAATATGAGCAGTTCTTC.

This chain uses TRBV4-1 with TRBJ1-3, with D unclear. Trimming cost V 1 base and J 0 bases, with 7 bases left between them. Germline CDR1 reads MGHRA; CDR2 reads YSYEKL. The CDR3 runs 15 residues. CDR3 sequence reads: CASSQAMTSGNTIYF. In nucleotides, the CDR3 is TGCGCCAGCAGCCAAGCAATGACCTCTGGAAACACCATATATTTT.

The J gene is TRBJ2-7, the V gene TRBV3-1; D may be TRBD1 (6 bases). This CDR3 has 13 residues. Deletions cut 1 base from V and 5 bases from J, with 9 bases between. The germline gives CDR1 LGHDT, CDR2 YNNKEL (reference sequence). This CDR3 reads CASSQVSGDEQYF. The DNA for the CDR3 is TGTGCCAGCAGCCAAGTGTCAGGGGACGAGCAGTACTTC.

This clonotype was detected only a few times. The chain is built from TRBV29-1 and TRBJ2-1, with TRBD1 identical over 11 bases. Germline assignment: CDR1 SQVTM and CDR2 ANQGSEA. The CDR3 totals 16 residues. The V segment lost 5 bases and the J segment 7 bases; nucleotides outside the gene matches: 13. CDR3 coding DNA: TGCAGCGTTTGGGGCGGGACAGGGGGAAGGGGTAATGAGCAGTTCTTC. It yields the protein CSVWGGTGGRGNEQFF.

There are a few counts of this clonotype. V is TRBV5-1 and J is TRBJ1-1, with 9 bases identical to TRBD1. Germline V CDR1 and CDR2: SGHRS, YFSETQ. The CDR3 loop spans 16 amino acids. The V and J ends lost 4 bases and 3 bases, in that order; junction bases with no gene match: 10. The CDR3 protein is CASSPAAGQGYTEAFF. The CDR3 nucleotides are TGCGCCAGCAGCCCAGCCGCTGGACAGGGGTACACTGAAGCTTTCTTT.

This clonotype occurred many times. The chain links TRBV7-2 to TRBJ1-1, with TRBD1 matching over 7 bases. The CDR3 consists of 16 residues. Germline-derived CDR1 and CDR2 are SGHTA and FQGNSA. V gave up 1 base and J gave up 4 bases; unmatched junction bases: 9. The CDR3 bases are TGTGCCAGCAGCTTAGGGCACAGGGGCGCAGGCACTGAAGCTTTCTTT. This sequence encodes CASSLGHRGAGTEAFF.

This clonotype has a handful of counts. The chain uses TRBV2 and TRBJ2-1, with a possible D match to TRBD1 (6 bases). V was pared by 10 bases and J by 4 bases, with 17 bases between. The CDR3 length is 14 residues. CDR1 SNHLY and CDR2 FYNNEI come from the germline V gene. The CDR3 here is CATSGTIAYNEQFF. The CDR3 DNA sequence: TGTGCCACCTCCGGGACAATAGCTTACAATGAGCAGTTCTTC.

This clonotype occurred many times. The chain combines TRBV5-4 with TRBJ2-2, with TRBD1 matching over 7 bases. Germline trimming cut 1 base from V and 6 bases from J; bases unmatched to any gene: 9. Germline CDR1 is SGHNT and CDR2 is YYREEE (reference sequence). The CDR3 spans 16 residues. The CDR3 spells CASSLFGTASAGELFF. CDR3 bases: TGTGCCAGCAGCTTGTTCGGGACAGCCTCAGCCGGGGAGCTGTTTTTT.

The chain couples TRBV7-9 to TRBJ1-2, with D possibly matching TRBD1 (5 bases). Per germline, CDR1 SEHNR and CDR2 FQNEAQ (reference sequence). The V and J ends lost 3 bases and 8 bases respectively, with 13 bases between them. This CDR3 is built from 13 residues. The CDR3 sequence is CASSFSWGEGYTF. The CDR3 DNA reads as TGTGCCAGCAGCTTTTCATGGGGCGAAGGCTACACCTTC.

This clonotype occurred many times. CDR3 amino acids: CASSYGGRAFF. The CDR3 DNA sequence: TGTGCCAGCAGTTACGGAGGGAGGGCTTTCTTT. V usage is TRBV6-2 or TRBV6-3 and J usage is TRBJ1-1; D remains unclear. This CDR3 region has 11 residues. V gave up 2 bases and J gave up 11 bases, with 9 bases separating them. Germline V gives CDR1 MNHEY, CDR2 SVGEGT.

This clonotype was counted a few times. This chain connects TRBV10-3 to TRBJ2-1; D unresolved. This CDR3 has 10 residues. Trimming cost V 8 bases and J 5 bases, with 4 bases left between them. Per germline, CDR1 ENHRY and CDR2 SYGVKD. The CDR3 region is CAIRDNEQFF. The CDR3 DNA reads TGTGCCATCCGCGACAATGAGCAGTTCTTC.

In its sample, this clonotype ranks as medium-sized (0.01 to 0.1%). V gene TRBV11-2 combines with J gene TRBJ1-4; perhaps TRBD1 as D (5 bases). Trimming removed 8 bases at V and 6 bases at J, with 19 bases between. CDR3 size: 15 residues. Per germline, CDR1 SGHAT and CDR2 FQNNGV. This chain's CDR3 is CASGPRDARDEKLFF. Written as DNA, the CDR3 is TGTGCCAGCGGTCCTAGGGACGCGCGTGATGAAAAACTGTTTTTT.

The rearrangement links TRBV9 to TRBJ2-7, with 8 bases that match TRBD1. CDR1 and CDR2 from the germline V gene are SGDLS and YYNGEE. The V segment lost 0 bases and the J segment 4 bases; nucleotides outside the gene matches: 3. There are 14 residues in the CDR3. CDR3 DNA: TGTGCCAGCAGCGTAGGAGACAGGGGTTACGAGCAGTACTTC. This gives the protein CASSVGDRGYEQYF.

This clonotype was picked up a small number of times. The chain couples TRBV18 to TRBJ2-5, with D tentatively TRBD2 (6 bases). This CDR3 contains 15 residues. Trimming removed 5 bases from V and 1 base from J, with 14 bases in between. Germline loops: CDR1 KGHSH, CDR2 LQKENI. The DNA for the CDR3 is TGTGCCAGCTCATTCTCGCGGGGCGTCCAAGAGACCCAGTACTTC. This sequence encodes CASSFSRGVQETQYF.

This clonotype was found a few times. The chain links TRBV9 to TRBJ2-7; D may be TRBD2 (5 bases). The CDR3 covers 14 residues. Looked up from germline, CDR1 is SGDLS and CDR2 is YYNGEE. V lost 1 base and J lost 2, with 10 bases in between. CDR3 residues: CASSVYEGTYEQYF. For the CDR3, the DNA is TGTGCCAGCAGCGTATACGAGGGAACCTACGAGCAGTACTTC.

In its sample, this clonotype was seen a few times. The chain uses TRBV9 and TRBJ1-1, with 8 bases identical to TRBD1. The CDR3 extends over 14 amino acids. Germline-derived CDR1 and CDR2 are SGDLS and YYNGEE. V lost 1 base and J lost 2; bases outside the gene matches: 1. The CDR3 region is CASSVSGGNTEAFF. CDR3 bases: TGTGCCAGCAGCGTATCAGGGGGCAACACTGAAGCTTTCTTT.